This T cell receptor (beta chain) came from a study of shared clonotypes between healthy human individuals (dated by TCRdb to 2018 to 2020). The study in broad terms: The cohort comprised a couple of women and a few men aged 18 to 49 years. To estimate repertoire size and how much clonotypes are shared between individuals, the study performed deep sequencing of blood TCR repertoires from roughly five healthy adults. For each donor, CD4 naive and CD4 memory were each run on three plates, CD8 naive on two plates, and CD8 memory on one plate. To increase sequencing depth and limit assay-specific biases, different laboratories used diverse techniques to prepare libraries and sequence TCR repertoires. Leukapheresis yielded between about 0.94 and 9 billion PBMCs per donor. What the authors observed across the whole study: The genetic and exposure-history diversity represented was limited by the small number of donors. Rarefaction of sorted-subset datasets indicated incomplete sequencing despite the large sequencing depth. Pairwise subsampling led to the expectation that sequencing depth would affect the degree of clonotype sharing among donors. Clonotypes shared by all four sorted-subset donors showed higher generation probabilities than non-shared clonotypes. About 5% of naive CD4, more than 3% of naive CD8, around 2.3% of memory CD4, and roughly 0.4% of memory CD8 clonotypes were shared across a few donors. Estimated clonotype richness was generally larger for naive than for memory subsets. Sampling was restricted to blood, and TCR repertoires in tissues likely differ from the TCR repertoires found in blood.

Using the deep immunoSEQ assay, TCR CDR3 regions were amplified from genomic DNA by multiplex PCR. For each cell subset, the extracted genomic DNA was distributed evenly across all wells of several immunoSEQ 96-well plates, and each plate served as one replicate. For sorted subsets, each replicate PCR was loaded with 200 ng genomic DNA, equivalent to 30,000 or so T cell genomes. Purified libraries were measured with a Qubit 3.0 fluorometer, size-checked on a Bioanalyzer 2100, and measured again with the KAPA Library Quantification kit. Each immunoSEQ 96-well plate was sequenced on its own single-read 150-cycle Illumina NextSeq 550 flow cell. The published analysis was carried out like this. Because the immunoSEQ output held only junctional sequences and lacked quality scores, the filtering could not match the filtering applied to full-length reads. To assign V/J genes and CDR3, sequences were annotated using PyIR, a Python wrapper for IgBLAST v1.9, with IMGT germline references. Reads with weak V/J assignments (E-value above 1e-6), missing CDR3, stop codons, out-of-frame junctions, or ambiguous translated residues were removed. A V3J clonotype was defined by an identical inferred V gene, J gene, and CDR3 amino acid sequence. Percentage overlap between repertoires was calculated by dividing the number of shared unique clonotypes by the size of the smaller repertoire. Repertoire richness was assessed with RTK rarefaction, the Chao1 estimator, and Recon v2.1 estimates of unobserved clonotypes. OLGA was used to compute generation probabilities for all TCRbeta clonotypes that the gDNA method yielded from a handful of donors. Imported from immuneACCESS, the table was reduced by TCRdb to in-frame sequences with V and J called. These copies leave out some clones; in studies compared against another copy, an unresolved V gene accounts for under half, and the cause of the remainder is not known. V and J calls and clone size come straight from that table; D and trimming were deduced from the DNA. For this sample the table gives approximately 1,000,000 clones, of which around 78% were detected only once. Clones ranked in the top ten supply roughly 0.56% of the sample.

The donors were healthy, HIV-negative adults with no recently reported acute infections or vaccinations. All donors were Caucasian adults living in Nashville, Tennessee, USA. CD4+ T cells were enriched through magnetic negative selection, after which naive cells were positively selected on CD45RA and the remaining negative fraction served as the memory subset. After blood collection by leukapheresis, PBMCs were isolated using Ficoll-Histopaque density gradient centrifugation and then cryopreserved in the vapor phase of liquid nitrogen. Analytical flow cytometry was used to check the purity and quantity of every magnetically sorted T cell population. Each sorted fraction had its genomic DNA isolated and then quantified by UV absorbance on a Nanodrop 2000c. Of note for this clone: There is no known antigen for this receptor. Base qualities were left out, and no much larger clone turns up one base away.

The germline V gene supplies CDR1 MGHDK and CDR2 SYGVNS. V drops 1 base and J drops 8 bases, leaving 17 bases in between. The CDR3 runs 16 amino acids, cysteine and phenylalanine included. Solely the CDR3 DNA is kept, with 48 bases framed from the first base. This receptor chain uses TRBV25-1 and TRBJ1-4; the D region possibly corresponds to TRBD1 (5 bases align). Sequenced sample: memory CD4+ T cells from PBMCs. The cell subset or site label, read with the paper, signifies: CD45RA-negative fraction. The sequence was collected from a man younger than 35 in good health. Some clones in this sample may be carry-over from other donors' samples. The DNA sequence follows: TGTGCCAGCAGTGAATTGGGTGAAGGGGCGAACGAAAAACTGTTTTTT. This is translated as CASSELGEGANEKLFF.